Listed below are T cell receptor beta chains from one sample, sequenced in a study of shared T cell receptors in the human thymus. The method was immunoSEQ multiplex PCR; TCRdb's version includes in-frame clones alone and lacks a portion of them. The sample consists of about 380,000 clones, approximately 95% of them appearing once. Input material: thymocytes. Receptors were obtained from a human donor. The CDR3 runs from the conserved cysteine through the conserved F or W. D genes are given only for firm matches. Clone size is given for some rows only: seen once, a few or many times, or a class if the clone is expanded.

.,TRBV30,13,TRBJ2-7,TRBD2,TGTGCCTGGAGGGGCGGGAGCTCCTACGAGCAGTACTTC,CAWRGGSSYEQYF
.,TRBV6-1,15,TRBJ2-7,TRBD1,TGTGCCAGCAATCCCCCGGGACAGGGCGCCTACGAGCAGTACTTC,CASNPPGQGAYEQYF
.,TRBV28,15,TRBJ1-3,.,TGTGCCAGCAGTTTAACTGATAGCTCTGGAAACACCATATATTTT,CASSLTDSSGNTIYF
once,TRBV23-1,16,TRBJ2-7,.,TGCGCCAGCAGTCAACTTAGCCCATCTCGTCCGCACGAGCAGTACTTC,CASSQLSPSRPHEQYF
.,TRBV5-4,14,TRBJ1-1,TRBD1,TGTGCCAGCAGCCCTTGGGACAGTCCCACTGAAGCTTTCTTT,CASSPWDSPTEAFF
.,TRBV4-3,17,TRBJ2-1,.,TGCGCCAGCAGCCAAGGGGCCGGGGGGCAGGACTACAATGAGCAGTTCTTC,CASSQGAGGQDYNEQFF
.,TRBV27,16,TRBJ1-1,.,TGTGCCAGCAGTCCTACGTTGCGAATTACGAACACTGAAGCTTTCTTT,CASSPTLRITNTEAFF
.,TRBV4-3,14,TRBJ1-2,.,TGCGCCAGCAGCCAAGTTATAACAGACTATGGCTACACCTTC,CASSQVITDYGYTF
.,TRBV27,13,TRBJ2-7,.,TGTGCCAGCAGTTTAAGGCAGGTCGACGAGCAGTACTTC,CASSLRQVDEQYF
few,TRBV28,14,TRBJ1-5,.,TGTGCCAGCATCCTGGGGGGTGGGGATCAGCCCCAGCATTTT,CASILGGGDQPQHF
.,TRBV28,13,TRBJ1-2,.,TGTGCCAGCAGTTTACCGCGGACCTATGGCTACACCTTC,CASSLPRTYGYTF
.,TRBV10-1,17,TRBJ2-1,.,TGCGCCAGCAGTGACGAAATAGCGGTTAGCTCCTACAATGAGCAGTTCTTC,CASSDEIAVSSYNEQFF
.,TRBV6-5,15,TRBJ2-5,TRBD1,TGTGCCAGCAGTTACTCCCAGACAGGGGCGAAGACCCAGTACTTC,CASSYSQTGAKTQYF
.,TRBV30,13,TRBJ2-4,.,TGTGCCTGGAGTTTAAAACCCAAAAACATTCAGTACTTC,CAWSLKPKNIQYF
.,TRBV6-1,14,TRBJ2-7,.,TGTGCCAGCAGTGATATGCTAGCCTCCTACGAGCAGTACTTC,CASSDMLASYEQYF
.,TRBV28,17,TRBJ2-7,.,TGTGCCAGCAGTTTTCTCTCTAGGCTGCTGAGCTCCTACGAGCAGTACTTC,CASSFLSRLLSSYEQYF
.,TRBV5-8,18,TRBJ2-7,.,TGTGCCAGCAGCTTGGTGAGGGCTGCATCCACCGCCTCCTACGAGCAGTACTTC,CASSLVRAASTASYEQYF
.,TRBV25-1,17,TRBJ2-1,TRBD2,TGTGCCAGCAGTGAAGTGACTAGCGGGAAGGACGTGGGGGAGCAGTTCTTC,CASSEVTSGKDVGEQFF
once,TRBV4-1,18,TRBJ1-5,.,TGCGCCAGCAGCCAAGATCGGGGGGCTGGCTATAGCAATCAGCCCCAGCATTTT,CASSQDRGAGYSNQPQHF
.,TRBV27,13,TRBJ2-7,TRBD1,TGTGCCAGCAGTTTAGGGACAGGCTCCGAGCAGTACTTC,CASSLGTGSEQYF
.,TRBV10-1,16,TRBJ2-2,.,TGCGCCAGCAGTGAGGGCCCCAGGGCGCGGGGCGGGGAGCTGTTTTTT,CASSEGPRARGGELFF
.,TRBV5-5,16,TRBJ2-7,TRBD2,TGTGCCAGCAGCTCCTGGTTAGCGGGGCCTCGGGCCGAGCAGTACTTC,CASSSWLAGPRAEQYF
.,TRBV28,17,TRBJ1-5,TRBD1,TGTGCCAGCGGCCCCCGGGACAGGGAACCGAGCAATCAGCCCCAGCATTTT,CASGPRDREPSNQPQHF
.,TRBV27,17,TRBJ2-3,TRBD2,TGTGCCAGCAGTTTATATGGGACTAGCGGGATCACAGATACGCAGTATTTT,CASSLYGTSGITDTQYF
.,TRBV27,14,TRBJ2-7,.,TGTGCCAGCAGTTTCCGGGACTCAGCCTACGAGCAGTACTTC,CASSFRDSAYEQYF
.,TRBV28,14,TRBJ2-1,.,TGTGCCAGCAGTTTCCACCCTATAACCCATGAGCAGTTCTTC,CASSFHPITHEQFF
once,TRBV5-1,13,TRBJ2-2,.,TGCGCCAGCAGCTTGGGAGGTCCCGGGGAGCTGTTTTTT,CASSLGGPGELFF
.,TRBV11-2,15,TRBJ1-1,TRBD1,TGTGCCAGCAGCTTAGAAGGGGGCGAGGACACTGAAGCTTTCTTT,CASSLEGGEDTEAFF
.,TRBV4-1,19,TRBJ1-3,.,TGCGCCAGCAGCCAAGTGTATGCAGGACTTCCTATTTCTGGAAACACCATATATTTT,CASSQVYAGLPISGNTIYF
.,TRBV7-2,13,TRBJ1-1,TRBD1,TGTGCCAGCCGGGACAGAAAGGAGACTGAAGCTTTCTTT,CASRDRKETEAFF
.,TRBV10-1,13,TRBJ2-3,.,TGCGCCAGCACGCGGGAAAGCACAGATACGCAGTATTTT,CASTRESTDTQYF
once,TRBV7-2,17,TRBJ2-1,TRBD2,TGTGCCAGCAGGTCAGGACTAGCGGGTCCCTCCTACAATGAGCAGTTCTTC,CASRSGLAGPSYNEQFF
.,TRBV9,15,TRBJ2-2,.,TGTGCCAGCAGCGTAGAGGGACAGAACACCGGGGAGCTGTTTTTT,CASSVEGQNTGELFF
.,TRBV4-1,16,TRBJ1-5,.,TGCGCCAGCAGCCAAGATTGGGGGGGTCGCAATCAGCCCCAGCATTTT,CASSQDWGGRNQPQHF
.,TRBV28,13,TRBJ2-3,.,TGTGCCAGCTCCGGCCTTTGGACAGATACGCAGTATTTT,CASSGLWTDTQYF